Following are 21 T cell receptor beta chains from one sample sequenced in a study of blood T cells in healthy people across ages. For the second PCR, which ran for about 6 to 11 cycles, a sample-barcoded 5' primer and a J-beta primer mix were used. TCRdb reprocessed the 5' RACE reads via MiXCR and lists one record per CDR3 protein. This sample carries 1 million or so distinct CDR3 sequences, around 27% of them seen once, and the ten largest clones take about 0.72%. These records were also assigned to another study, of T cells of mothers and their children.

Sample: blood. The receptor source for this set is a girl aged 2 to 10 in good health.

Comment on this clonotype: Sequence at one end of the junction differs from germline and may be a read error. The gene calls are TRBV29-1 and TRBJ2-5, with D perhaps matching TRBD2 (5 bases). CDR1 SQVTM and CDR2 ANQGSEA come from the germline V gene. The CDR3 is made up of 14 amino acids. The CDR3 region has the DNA TGCAGCGTTGAGCTAGATAAGGGAGAAGAGACCCAGCACTTC. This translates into CSVELDKGEETQHF.

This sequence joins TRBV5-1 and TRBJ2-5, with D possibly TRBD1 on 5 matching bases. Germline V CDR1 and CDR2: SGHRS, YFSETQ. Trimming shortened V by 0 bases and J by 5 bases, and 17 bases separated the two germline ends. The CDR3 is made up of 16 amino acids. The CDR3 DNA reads TGCGCCAGCAGCTTGGTGGTGGGCAGGGTCGGCGAGACCCAGTACTTC. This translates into CASSLVVGRVGETQYF.

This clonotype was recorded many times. CDR3 in DNA: TGTGCCAGCAGTCCCGACGGACAAAACATTCAGTACTTC. Translated, it gives CASSPDGQNIQYF. The rearrangement joins TRBV28 to TRBJ2-4; D is unclear. CDR3 length: 13 amino acids. The V end lost 5 bases, the J end lost 5 bases, and 10 bases lay between the germline ends. Germline V gene data show CDR1 as MDHEN and CDR2 as SYDVKM.

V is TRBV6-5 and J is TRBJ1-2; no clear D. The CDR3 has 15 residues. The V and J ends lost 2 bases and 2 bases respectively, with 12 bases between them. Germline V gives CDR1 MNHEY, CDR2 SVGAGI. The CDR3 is CASSYRQTFNYGYTF. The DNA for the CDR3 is TGTGCCAGCAGTTACCGGCAGACTTTCAACTATGGCTACACCTTC.

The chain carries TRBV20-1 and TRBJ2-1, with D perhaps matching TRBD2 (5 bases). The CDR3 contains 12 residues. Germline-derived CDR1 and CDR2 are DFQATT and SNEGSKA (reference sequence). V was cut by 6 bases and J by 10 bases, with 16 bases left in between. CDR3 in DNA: TGCAGTGCCCCGACGGGAATTCGGGAGCAGTTCTTC. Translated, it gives CSAPTGIREQFF.

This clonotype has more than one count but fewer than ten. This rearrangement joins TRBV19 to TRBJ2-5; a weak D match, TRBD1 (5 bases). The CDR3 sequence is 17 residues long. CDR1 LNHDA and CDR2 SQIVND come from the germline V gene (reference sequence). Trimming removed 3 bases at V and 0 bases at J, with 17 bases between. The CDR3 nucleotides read TGTGCCAGTAGTATCCAAACGAGGACACCCTACCAAGAGACCCAGTACTTC. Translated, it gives CASSIQTRTPYQETQYF.

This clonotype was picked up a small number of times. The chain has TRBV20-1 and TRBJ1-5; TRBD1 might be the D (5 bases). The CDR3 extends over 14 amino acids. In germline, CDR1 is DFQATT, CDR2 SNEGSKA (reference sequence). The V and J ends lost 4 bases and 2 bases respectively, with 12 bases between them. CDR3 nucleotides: TGCAGTGCTACCGGGGGAGATGGCAATCAGCCCCAGCATTTT. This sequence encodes CSATGGDGNQPQHF.

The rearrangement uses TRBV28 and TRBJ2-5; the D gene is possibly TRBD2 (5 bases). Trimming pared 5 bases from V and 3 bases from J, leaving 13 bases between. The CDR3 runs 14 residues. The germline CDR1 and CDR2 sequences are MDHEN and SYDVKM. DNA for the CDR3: TGTGCCAGCAGTCCACGGACTTTGAAAGAGACCCAGTACTTC. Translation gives CASSPRTLKETQYF.

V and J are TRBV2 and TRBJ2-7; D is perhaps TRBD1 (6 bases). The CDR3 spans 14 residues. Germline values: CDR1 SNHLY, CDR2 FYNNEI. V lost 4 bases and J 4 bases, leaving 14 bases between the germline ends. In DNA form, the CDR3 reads TGTGCCAGCAGTGCCGGACAGAGCTCATACGAGCAGTACTTC. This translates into CASSAGQSSYEQYF.

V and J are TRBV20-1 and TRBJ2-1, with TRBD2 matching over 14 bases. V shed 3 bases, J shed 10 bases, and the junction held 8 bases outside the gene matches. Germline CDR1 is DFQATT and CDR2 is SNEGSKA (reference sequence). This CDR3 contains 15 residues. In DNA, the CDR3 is TGCAGTGCTAGTTCGGGACTAGCGGGAGTGGGAGAGCAGTTCTTC. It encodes CSASSGLAGVGEQFF.

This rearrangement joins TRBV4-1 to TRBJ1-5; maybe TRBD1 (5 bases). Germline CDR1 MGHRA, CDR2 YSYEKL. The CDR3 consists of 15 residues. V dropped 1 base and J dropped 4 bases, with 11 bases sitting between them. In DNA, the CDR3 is TGCGCCAGCAGCCAAGTGGGGCAGGGAAATCAGCCCCAGCATTTT. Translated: CASSQVGQGNQPQHF.

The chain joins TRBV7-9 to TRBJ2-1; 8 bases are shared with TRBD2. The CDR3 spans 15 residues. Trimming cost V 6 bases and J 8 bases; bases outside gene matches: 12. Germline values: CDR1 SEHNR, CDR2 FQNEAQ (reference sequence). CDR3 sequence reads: CASSDSGVLVDEQFF. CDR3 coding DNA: TGTGCCAGCAGTGATAGCGGGGTCCTCGTGGATGAGCAGTTCTTC.

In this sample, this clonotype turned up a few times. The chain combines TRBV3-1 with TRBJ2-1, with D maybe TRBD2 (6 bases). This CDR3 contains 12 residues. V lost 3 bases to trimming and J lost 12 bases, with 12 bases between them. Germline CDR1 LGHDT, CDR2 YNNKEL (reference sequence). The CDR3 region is CASSQNSGGQFF. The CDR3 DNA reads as TGTGCCAGCAGCCAGAACTCCGGGGGGCAGTTCTTC.

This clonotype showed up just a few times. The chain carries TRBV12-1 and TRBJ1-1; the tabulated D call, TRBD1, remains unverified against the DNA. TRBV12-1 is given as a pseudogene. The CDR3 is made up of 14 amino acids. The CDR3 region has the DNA TGTGCCAGCAGTCGATATACGGGCGGCACTGAAGCTTTCTTT. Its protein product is CASSRYTGGTEAFF.

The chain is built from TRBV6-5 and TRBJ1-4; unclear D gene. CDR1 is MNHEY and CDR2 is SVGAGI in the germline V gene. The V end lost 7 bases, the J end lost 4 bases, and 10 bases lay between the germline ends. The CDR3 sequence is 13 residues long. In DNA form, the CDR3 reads TGTGCCAGCAAGAGACGGGATAATGAAAAACTGTTTTTT. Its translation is CASKRRDNEKLFF.

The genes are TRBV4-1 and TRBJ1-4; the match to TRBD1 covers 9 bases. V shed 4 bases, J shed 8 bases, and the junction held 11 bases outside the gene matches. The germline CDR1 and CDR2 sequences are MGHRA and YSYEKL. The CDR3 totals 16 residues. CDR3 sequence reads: CASSPGQGIGVEKLFF. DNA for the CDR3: TGCGCCAGCAGCCCGGGACAGGGAATCGGCGTCGAAAAACTGTTTTTT.

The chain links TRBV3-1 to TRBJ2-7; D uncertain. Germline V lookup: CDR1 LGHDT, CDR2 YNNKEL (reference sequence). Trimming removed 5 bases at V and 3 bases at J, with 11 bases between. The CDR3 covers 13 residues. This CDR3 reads CASSFALDYEQYF. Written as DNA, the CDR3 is TGTGCCAGCAGCTTCGCCCTGGACTACGAGCAGTACTTC.

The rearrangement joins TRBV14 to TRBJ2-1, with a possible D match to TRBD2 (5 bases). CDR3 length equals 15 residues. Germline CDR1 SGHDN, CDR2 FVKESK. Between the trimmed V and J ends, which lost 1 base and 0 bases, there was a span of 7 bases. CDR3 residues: CASSQGSVSYNEQFF. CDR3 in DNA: TGTGCCAGCAGCCAAGGTAGCGTCTCCTACAATGAGCAGTTCTTC.

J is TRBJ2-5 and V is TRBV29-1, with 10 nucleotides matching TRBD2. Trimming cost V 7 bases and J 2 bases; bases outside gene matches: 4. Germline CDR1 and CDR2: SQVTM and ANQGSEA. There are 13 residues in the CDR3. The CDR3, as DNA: TGCAGCGCCCCGACTAGCGGGCAAGAGACCCAGTACTTC. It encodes CSAPTSGQETQYF. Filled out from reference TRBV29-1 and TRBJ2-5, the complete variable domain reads SAVISQKPSRDICQRGTSLTIQCQVDSQVTMMFWYRQQPGQSLTLIATANQGSEATYESGFVIDKFPISRPNLTFSTLTVSNMSPEDSSIYLCSAPTSGQETQYFGPGTRLLVL.

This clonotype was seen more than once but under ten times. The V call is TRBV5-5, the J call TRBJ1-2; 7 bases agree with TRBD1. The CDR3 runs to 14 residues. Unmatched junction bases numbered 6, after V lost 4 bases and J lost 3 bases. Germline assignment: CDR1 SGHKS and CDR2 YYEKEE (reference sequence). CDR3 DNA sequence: TGTGCCAGCAGCCCCAACACAGGGGACTATGGCTACACCTTC. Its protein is CASSPNTGDYGYTF.

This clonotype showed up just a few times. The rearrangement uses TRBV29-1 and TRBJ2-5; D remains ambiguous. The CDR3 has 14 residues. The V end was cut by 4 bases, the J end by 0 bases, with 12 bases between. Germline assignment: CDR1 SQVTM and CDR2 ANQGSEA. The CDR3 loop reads CSVGVVRDQETQYF. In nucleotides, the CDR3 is TGCAGCGTTGGTGTAGTCCGGGACCAAGAGACCCAGTACTTC.